Reported below is one T cell receptor (beta chain). The data were taken from a study of cytomegalovirus exposure and HLA in healthy donors. PCR was performed using 60 Vbeta and 13 Jbeta primers. Assay used: immunoSEQ multiplex PCR; TCRdb lists only in-frame clones, some missing. The data contain about 250,000 clones, 80% of them singletons. Germline assignment: CDR1 MNHEY and CDR2 SMNVEV (reference sequence). The CDR3 covers 13 residues. The V end lost 5 bases, the J end lost 6 bases, and 11 bases lay between the germline ends. J is TRBJ1-5 and V is TRBV27; D remains unclear. This receptor was taken from a girl aged 2-9 years in good health and CMV-seronegative. The sequenced sample consisted of PBMCs. Here the CDR3 DNA reads TGTGCCAGCAGTCCCCAGTTGATTCAGCCCCAGCATTTT. Its translation is CASSPQLIQPQHF.